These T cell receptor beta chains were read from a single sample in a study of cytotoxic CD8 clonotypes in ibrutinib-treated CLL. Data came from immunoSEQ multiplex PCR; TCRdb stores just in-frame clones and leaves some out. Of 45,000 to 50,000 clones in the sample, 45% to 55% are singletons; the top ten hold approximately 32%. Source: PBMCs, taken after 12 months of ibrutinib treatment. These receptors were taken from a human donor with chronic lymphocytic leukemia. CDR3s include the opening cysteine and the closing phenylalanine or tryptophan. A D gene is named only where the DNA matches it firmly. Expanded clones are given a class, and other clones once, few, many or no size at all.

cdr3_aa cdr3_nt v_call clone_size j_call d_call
CASSPLGGGSNEQFF TGTGCCAGCAGCCCATTGGGGGGCGGTAGCAATGAGCAGTTCTTC TRBV5-6 few TRBJ2-1 .
CASSYQGTGGETQYF TGTGCCAGCAGTTACCAGGGGACTGGGGGGGAGACCCAGTACTTC TRBV2 . TRBJ2-5 .
CSTGADTF TGCAGTACGGGGGCGGACACCTTC TRBV20-1 . TRBJ1-2 .
CASSYRETYTF TGTGCCAGCAGCTACAGGGAGACCTACACCTTC TRBV5-6 . TRBJ1-2 .
CASSLLTGGTEAFF TGCGCCAGCAGCTTGCTAACAGGGGGCACTGAAGCTTTCTTT TRBV5-1 . TRBJ1-1 TRBD1
CASSPNLDRGNQPQHF TGTGCCAGCAGCCCAAACCTCGACAGGGGGAATCAGCCCCAGCATTTT TRBV7-2 . TRBJ1-5 TRBD1
CAIREGLIYEQYF TGTGCCATCAGGGAGGGACTGATCTACGAGCAGTACTTC TRBV10-3 . TRBJ2-7 .
CASSGTGSVQYF TGCGCCAGCAGCGGGACAGGTTCAGTGCAGTACTTC TRBV5-1 few TRBJ2-7 TRBD1
CSVDGTGENQPQHF TGCAGCGTTGACGGGACAGGTGAAAATCAGCCCCAGCATTTT TRBV29-1 . TRBJ1-5 TRBD1
CASGTGNQPQHF TGTGCCAGCGGGACAGGCAATCAGCCCCAGCATTTT TRBV5-4 . TRBJ1-5 TRBD1
CASAKAGTGGLNEQFF TGTGCTAGTGCTAAAGCCGGGACAGGGGGCCTCAATGAGCAGTTCTTC TRBV12-5 . TRBJ2-1 TRBD1
CAWSVDTLTQHF TGTGCCTGGAGTGTAGACACGTTGACCCAGCATTTT TRBV30 few TRBJ1-5 .
CASSSQVNGQFF TGTGCCAGCAGTTCACAGGTGAACGGGCAGTTCTTC TRBV6-1 . TRBJ2-1 .
CASSNLAGAYNEQFF TGTGCCAGCAGCAATCTAGCGGGGGCCTACAATGAGCAGTTCTTC TRBV7-9 . TRBJ2-1 TRBD2
CASSFRIVNGYTF TGTGCCAGCAGTTTTAGAATCGTTAATGGCTACACCTTC TRBV28 . TRBJ1-2 .